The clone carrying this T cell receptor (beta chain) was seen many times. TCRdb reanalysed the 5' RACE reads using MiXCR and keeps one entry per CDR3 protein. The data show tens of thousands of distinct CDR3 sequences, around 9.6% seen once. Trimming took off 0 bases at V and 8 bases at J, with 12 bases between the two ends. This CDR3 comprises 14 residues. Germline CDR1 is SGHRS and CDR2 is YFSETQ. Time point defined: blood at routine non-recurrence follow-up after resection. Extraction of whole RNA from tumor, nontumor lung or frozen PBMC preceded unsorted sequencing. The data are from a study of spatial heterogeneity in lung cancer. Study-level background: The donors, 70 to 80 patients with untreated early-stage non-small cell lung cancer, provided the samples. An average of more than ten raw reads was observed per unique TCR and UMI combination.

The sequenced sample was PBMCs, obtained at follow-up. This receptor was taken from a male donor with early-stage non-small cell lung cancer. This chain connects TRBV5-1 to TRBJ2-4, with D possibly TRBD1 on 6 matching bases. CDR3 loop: CASSLAVPGDIQYF. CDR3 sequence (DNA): TGCGCCAGCAGCTTGGCCGTCCCAGGGGACATTCAGTACTTC.